These 23 T cell receptor beta chains share one sample of origin, sequenced in a study of T-cell memory formation after mild COVID-19. TCRdb re-derived calls from the 5' RACE reads in MiXCR, one entry per CDR3 protein. The sample lists 250,000 to 400,000 distinct CDR3 sequences; roughly 13% were seen once. Sequenced material: PBMCs or a T cell subset sorted from them (not recorded which). Source of these receptors: a man between 18 and 29 years old who had mild COVID-19 (a few samples of this study predate the infection). Cell type and time point are not known.

The sample holds a few counts of this clonotype. The V gene is TRBV28, the J gene TRBJ2-1; either TRBD1 or TRBD2 may supply D (5 bases each). The V and J ends lost 7 bases and 6 bases respectively, with 13 bases between them. Germline CDR1 is MDHEN and CDR2 is SYDVKM. This CDR3 spans 13 amino acids. The CDR3 coding sequence is TGTGCCAGCACCCCTGGGACCTTCAATGAGCAGTTCTTC. Its protein is CASTPGTFNEQFF. The full variable domain, its missing parts supplied by reference TRBV28 and TRBJ2-1, is DVKVTQSSRYLVKRTGEKVFLECVQDMDHENMFWYRQDPGLGLRLIYFSYDVKMKEKGDIPEGYSVSREKKERFSLILESASTNQTSMYLCASTPGTFNEQFFGPGTRLTVL.

The CDR3 DNA is TGTGCCAGCAGTTCCCTGACAGGCGAAAAGGGGCCCCAGCATTTT. Translating it yields CASSSLTGEKGPQHF. The rearrangement joins TRBV6-6 to TRBJ1-5, with a tentative D call TRBD1 (6 bases). V gave up 4 bases and J gave up 9 bases, with 19 bases separating them. CDR3 length: 15 amino acids. The V gene's germline CDR1 is MNHNY and CDR2 SVGAGI (reference sequence).

This sequence joins TRBV2 and TRBJ1-5; D gene uncertain. The CDR3 loop spans 14 amino acids. Germline CDR1 SNHLY, CDR2 FYNNEI. The V end was cut by 3 bases, the J end by 0 bases, with 6 bases between. The CDR3 DNA sequence: TGTGCCAGCAGTGATCCCTATAGCAATCAGCCCCAGCATTTT. Its translation: CASSDPYSNQPQHF.

A remark on this clonotype: The junction departs from the called germline gene at one end, perhaps through a read error. This chain joins TRBV5-1 and TRBJ2-3, with D perhaps assigned TRBD1 or TRBD2 (5 bases each). The germline gives CDR1 SGHRS, CDR2 YFSETQ. CDR3 length: 11 amino acids. This CDR3 reads CASSFPGTAHF. CDR3 nucleotide sequence: TGCGCCAGCAGCTTCCCCGGGACCGCTCATTTT. Based on the CDR3 plus reference TRBV5-1 and TRBJ2-3, the full variable domain is KAGVTQTPRYLIKTRGQQVTLSCSPISGHRSVSWYQQTPGQGLQFLFEYFSETQRNKGNFPGRFSGRQFSNSRSEMNVSTLELGDSALYLCASSFPGTAHFGPGTRLTVL.

The chain recombines TRBV4-3 with TRBJ2-3, with D perhaps matching TRBD2 (5 bases). Trimming removed 1 base at V and 1 base at J, with 12 bases between. The CDR3 contains 16 residues. Germline loops: CDR1 LGHNA, CDR2 YSLEER. The CDR3 DNA follows: TGCGCCAGCAGCCAAGTAGGGTTGCGGGGCACAGATACGCAGTATTTT. Protein product: CASSQVGLRGTDTQYF.

V is TRBV5-6 and J is TRBJ2-7; D remains unclear. V was cut by 4 bases and J by 7 bases, with 12 bases left in between. The V gene's germline CDR1 is SGHDT and CDR2 YYEEEE. CDR3 size: 12 residues. CDR3 in amino acids: CASSRSLREQYF. The CDR3, as DNA: TGTGCCAGCAGCCGTAGCCTCAGGGAGCAGTACTTC.

This clonotype was counted only a few times. This chain links TRBV7-9 with TRBJ2-7, with a possible D match to TRBD2 (5 bases). Germline assignment: CDR1 SEHNR and CDR2 FQNEAQ (reference sequence). The CDR3 has 13 residues. The V end was cut by 5 bases, the J end by 7 bases, with 15 bases between. CDR3 loop: CASSRGLTWEQYV. The CDR3 bases are TGTGCCAGCAGCCGTGGACTGACCTGGGAGCAGTACGTC.

This clonotype was observed a handful of times. The gene calls are TRBV2 and TRBJ2-7, with 12 bases that match TRBD2. The junction had 1 base not matched to a gene; V was cut back by 5 bases and J by 2 bases. The CDR3 loop spans 14 amino acids. The V gene's germline CDR1 is SNHLY and CDR2 FYNNEI. CDR3 sequence: CASSRLAGAYEQYF. The CDR3 nucleotides read TGTGCCAGCAGTCGACTAGCGGGGGCCTACGAGCAGTACTTC. The variable domain in full, completed from reference TRBV2 and TRBJ2-7, reads EPEVTQTPSHQVTQMGQEVILRCVPISNHLYFYWYRQILGQKVEFLVSFYNNEISEKSEIFDDQFSVERPDGSNFTLKIRSTKLEDSAMYFCASSRLAGAYEQYFGPGTRLTVT.

The chain is built from TRBV20-1 and TRBJ2-5, with 9 positions matching TRBD2. Germline V gene lookup returns CDR1 DFQATT and CDR2 SNEGSKA (reference sequence). The CDR3 is made up of 13 amino acids. V lost 2 bases, J lost 3 bases, and 1 base stayed unmatched. The CDR3 region is CSARRGGEETQYF. Written as DNA, the CDR3 is TGCAGTGCTAGACGCGGGGGGGAAGAGACCCAGTACTTC.

The CDR3 DNA is TGTGCCAGCAGTTTCAGGCAGCCCTACGAGCAGTACTTC. Encoded protein: CASSFRQPYEQYF. J is TRBJ2-7 and V is TRBV12-3 or TRBV12-4; D is ambiguous. The CDR3 is made up of 13 amino acids. With 3 bases removed from V and 2 bases from J, the gap between germline ends came to 8 bases.

The CDR3 DNA is TGTGCCAGCAGTCACCAGTGGACAGGGCGGCCCCAGCATTTT. It encodes CASSHQWTGRPQHF. The V and J genes are TRBV28 and TRBJ1-5; TRBD1 agrees at 8 bases. V shed 5 bases, J shed 9 bases, and the junction held 9 bases outside the gene matches. Per germline, CDR1 MDHEN and CDR2 SYDVKM. This CDR3 contains 14 residues.

This chain uses TRBV7-2 with TRBJ2-5, with 13 bases matching TRBD2. The length of the CDR3 is 14 residues. V shed 9 bases and J 5 bases; nucleotides not matched to a gene: 6. CDR1 is SGHTA and CDR2 is FQGNSA in the germline V gene. CDR3 residues: CASATSGGRETQYF. The CDR3 nucleotides read TGTGCCAGTGCGACTAGCGGGGGGAGGGAGACCCAGTACTTC.

This clonotype was picked up a small number of times. The chain employs TRBV11-2 and TRBJ2-1; the match to TRBD2 covers 10 bases. The CDR3 length is 18 residues. In germline, CDR1 is SGHAT, CDR2 FQNNGV. With 1 base clipped from V and 3 bases from J, the junction kept 9 bases outside the gene matches. The CDR3 here is CASSLASSGRDYYNEQFF. The CDR3 DNA follows: TGTGCCAGCAGCTTAGCCTCTAGCGGGAGAGATTACTACAATGAGCAGTTCTTC.

This clonotype ranks as large (0.1 to 1%). The gene calls are TRBV6-4 and TRBJ2-6; 8 bases are a match to TRBD1. Trimming cost V 0 bases and J 2 bases; bases outside gene matches: 0. CDR1 and CDR2 from the germline V gene are MRHNA and SNTAGT. This CDR3 is 16 amino acids long. CDR3 sequence: CASSDSTGAGANVLTF. The DNA for the CDR3 is TGTGCCAGCAGTGACTCGACAGGGGCTGGGGCCAACGTCCTGACTTTC.

The V gene is TRBV5-1, the J gene TRBJ1-1; the D gene is possibly TRBD1 (5 bases). This CDR3 has 15 amino acids. Deletions cut 1 base from V and 1 base from J, with 11 bases between. CDR1 is SGHRS and CDR2 is YFSETQ in the germline V gene. In DNA form, the CDR3 reads TGCGCCAGCAGCTTGATGGCAACAGGGAACACTGAAGCTTTCTTT. It yields the protein CASSLMATGNTEAFF.

The chain is built from TRBV7-6 and TRBJ2-7; TRBD1 matches 7 bases. CDR1 is SGHVS and CDR2 is FNYEAQ in the germline V gene. The CDR3 totals 15 residues. The junction had 11 bases not matched to a gene; V was cut back by 4 bases and J by 5 bases. CDR3 sequence (DNA): TGTGCCAGCAGCTCCCCAGACAGGGAAAGGAACGAGCAGTACTTC. As protein: CASSSPDRERNEQYF.

This clonotype was seen a few times. V usage is TRBV5-4 and J usage is TRBJ1-1, with 7 bases aligning to TRBD1. This CDR3 spans 14 amino acids. In germline, CDR1 is SGHNT, CDR2 YYREEE (reference sequence). The junction had 3 bases not matched to a gene; V was cut back by 1 base and J by 3 bases. CDR3 bases: TGTGCCAGCAGCTTGCAGGGGGTGTACACTGAAGCTTTCTTT. Translation: CASSLQGVYTEAFF.

J is TRBJ2-7 and V is TRBV5-6; the match to TRBD2 covers 7 bases. J gave up 6 bases and V 4 bases, and 4 bases lay outside the gene matches. The CDR3 is 12 amino acids. The germline gives CDR1 SGHDT, CDR2 YYEEEE. CDR3 residues: CASSEVAGEQYF. For the CDR3, the DNA is TGTGCCAGCAGCGAGGTAGCGGGCGAGCAGTACTTC.

In the case of this clonotype: The junction shows a germline mismatch at one end, possibly a read error. In nucleotides, the CDR3 is TGTGCAAGCAGCCCATGGGACGGCAATTCACCCCTCCACTTT. This sequence encodes CASSPWDGNSPLHF. The chain couples TRBV7-9 to TRBJ1-6; D might be TRBD1 (5 bases). Germline V lookup: CDR1 SEHNR, CDR2 FQNEAQ (reference sequence). CDR3 length: 14 amino acids.

This clonotype came up many times. The V call is TRBV5-1, the J call TRBJ2-7, with a weak D call TRBD1 (6 bases). The CDR3 covers 13 residues. Trimming took 4 bases from V and 0 from J, leaving 8 bases between them. CDR1 SGHRS and CDR2 YFSETQ come from the germline V gene. The CDR3 is CASSPDSSYEQYF. CDR3 DNA: TGCGCCAGCAGCCCGGACAGCTCCTACGAGCAGTACTTC.

This clonotype was counted a few times. This chain uses TRBV5-1 with TRBJ1-1, with D possibly matching TRBD1 (6 bases). V was trimmed by 4 bases and J by 0 bases, leaving 13 bases between them. The CDR3 sequence is 15 residues long. Per the germline V gene, CDR1 is SGHRS and CDR2 is YFSETQ. The CDR3: CASSPDRFLNTEAFF. The DNA of the CDR3 is TGCGCCAGCAGCCCCGACAGGTTTTTGAACACTGAAGCTTTCTTT.

The chain employs TRBV4-1 and TRBJ1-2; D is unclear. The CDR3 has 12 amino acids. Deletions cut 0 bases from V and 8 bases from J, with 7 bases between. Germline CDR1 and CDR2: MGHRA and YSYEKL. The CDR3 is CASSQERIGYTF. In nucleotides, the CDR3 is TGCGCCAGCAGCCAAGAGAGGATAGGCTACACCTTC.

The rearrangement joins TRBV6-1 to TRBJ2-7; perhaps TRBD1 as D (6 bases). V lost 3 bases to trimming and J lost 3 bases, with 12 bases between them. The CDR3 runs to 14 residues. The germline V gene encodes CDR1 MNHNS and CDR2 SASEGT. DNA of the CDR3: TGTGCCAGCAGTGACCAGGGGCTACTCTACGAGCAGTACTTC. Translation gives CASSDQGLLYEQYF.